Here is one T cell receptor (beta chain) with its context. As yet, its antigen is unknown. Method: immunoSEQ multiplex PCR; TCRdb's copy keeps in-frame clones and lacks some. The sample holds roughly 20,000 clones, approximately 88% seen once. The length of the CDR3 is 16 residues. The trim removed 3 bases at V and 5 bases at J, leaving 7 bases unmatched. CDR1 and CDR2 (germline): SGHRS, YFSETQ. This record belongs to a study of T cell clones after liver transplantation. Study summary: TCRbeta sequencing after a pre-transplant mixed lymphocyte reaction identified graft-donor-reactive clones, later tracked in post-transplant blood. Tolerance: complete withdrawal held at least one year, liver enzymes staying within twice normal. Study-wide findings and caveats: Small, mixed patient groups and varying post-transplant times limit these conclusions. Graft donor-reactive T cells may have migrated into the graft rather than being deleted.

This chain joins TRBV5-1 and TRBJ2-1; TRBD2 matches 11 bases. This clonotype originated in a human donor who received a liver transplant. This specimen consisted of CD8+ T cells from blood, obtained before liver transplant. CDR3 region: CASSSYSGRDHNEQFF. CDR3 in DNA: TGCGCCAGCAGCTCGTATAGCGGGAGGGACCACAATGAGCAGTTCTTC.